These T cell receptor beta chains were read from a single sample in a study of cytomegalovirus exposure and HLA in healthy donors. Sequenced by immunoSEQ multiplex PCR; TCRdb stores in-frame clones only, minus some. The sample lists about 140,000 clones; over 65% were seen once. The sequenced material came from PBMCs. These receptors all come from a female donor in good health and CMV-seronegative. CDR3s leave out the opening cysteine and the closing phenylalanine or tryptophan. The D gene is left open where the match is weak.

v_gene,j_gene,d_gene,CDR3aa
TRBV9,TRBJ1-2,.,ASSVNRNYGYT
TRBV19,TRBJ1-6,TRBD1,ASSSRTGGKGNSPLH
TRBV5-6,TRBJ1-3,.,ASSLPGTGNTIY
TRBV10-3,TRBJ1-2,TRBD1,AISERQGANYGYT
TRBV5-1,TRBJ2-2,TRBD2,ASSPLPRGLGNTGELF
TRBV7-3,TRBJ2-1,.,ASSLTQANLYNEQF
TRBV5-6,TRBJ2-7,.,ASSLSGSVLTVYEQY
TRBV29-1,TRBJ2-1,.,SVRLRGSYNEQF
TRBV4-3,TRBJ1-1,TRBD1,ASSQSTGGTEAF
TRBV4-2,TRBJ1-2,TRBD1,ASSQDQGGNYGYT
TRBV6-5,TRBJ1-1,TRBD1,ASTRGTGGNTEAF
TRBV7-9,TRBJ2-2,.,ASSWSGGTENTGELF
TRBV6-5,TRBJ2-1,.,ASSHGGNNEQF
TRBV13,TRBJ2-2,.,ASSGAGVNTGELF
TRBV5-5,TRBJ1-2,TRBD1,ASSPRDRDIYGYT
TRBV28,TRBJ1-5,.,ASRTWGSLRPQH
TRBV9,TRBJ1-4,TRBD1,ASSPESGGEKLF
TRBV9,TRBJ1-1,.,ASSVSDTPSLTRNTEAF
TRBV6-6,TRBJ1-2,.,ASSYSQGGYGYT
TRBV10-1,TRBJ2-3,TRBD2,ASSGLAGPSGTQY
TRBV2,TRBJ1-6,.,ASSEDGQTNSPLH
TRBV7-9,TRBJ1-1,.,ASERGGTEAF
TRBV5-1,TRBJ1-3,.,ASSLTGRNGNTIY
TRBV5-1,TRBJ1-1,.,ASSPGVGAF
TRBV28,TRBJ2-7,TRBD2,ASSVGLAVDEQY
TRBV10-1,TRBJ1-2,TRBD1,ASSERDRLYGYT
TRBV18,TRBJ1-2,TRBD1,ASSRRGNYGYT
TRBV7-2,TRBJ2-7,TRBD1,ASSSPGSRGRRYEQY
TRBV2,TRBJ2-7,.,ASSPSGVEQY
TRBV30,TRBJ2-7,.,AWSVFSNYEQY
TRBV28,TRBJ2-5,TRBD2,ASSPSGVPWYQETQY
TRBV2,TRBJ1-4,.,ASSSGLHEKLF
TRBV2,TRBJ1-1,.,ASSVNMRAVDTEAF
TRBV5-4,TRBJ1-1,.,ASSLMGANTEAF
TRBV30,TRBJ1-2,.,AWSLAGIGYT
TRBV4-2,TRBJ1-2,TRBD1,ASSPDRVEVNGYT
TRBV5-1,TRBJ2-1,TRBD2,ASSLMGLAGTTFSYNEQF
TRBV7-9,TRBJ2-2,TRBD2,ASTPPRTSDTGELF
TRBV5-8,TRBJ2-7,TRBD1,ASIYEGGPRSDEQY
TRBV30,TRBJ2-1,.,AWSVLRTTWNHQGFPRNEQF
TRBV11-2,TRBJ1-2,.,ASSLEAGVGYT
TRBV27,TRBJ2-2,.,ASSYSLGELF